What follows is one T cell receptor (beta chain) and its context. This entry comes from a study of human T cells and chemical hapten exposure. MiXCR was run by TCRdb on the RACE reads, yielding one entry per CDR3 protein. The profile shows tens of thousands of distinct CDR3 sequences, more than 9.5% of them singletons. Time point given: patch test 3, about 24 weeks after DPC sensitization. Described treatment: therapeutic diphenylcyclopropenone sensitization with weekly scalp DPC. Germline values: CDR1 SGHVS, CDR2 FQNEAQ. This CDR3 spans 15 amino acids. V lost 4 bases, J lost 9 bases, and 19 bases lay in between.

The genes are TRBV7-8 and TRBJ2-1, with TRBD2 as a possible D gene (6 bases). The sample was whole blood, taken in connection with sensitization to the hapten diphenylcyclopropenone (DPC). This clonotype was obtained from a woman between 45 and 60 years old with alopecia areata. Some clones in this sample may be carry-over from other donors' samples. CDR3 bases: TGTGCCAGCAGCTCGCAAGCGGGCCCACGGGGTGAGCAGTTCTTC. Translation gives CASSSQAGPRGEQFF.